The rows below give T cell receptor beta chains drawn from one sample of a study of blood T cell repertoires in COVID-19. Here immunoSEQ multiplex PCR was the method, and the copy in TCRdb shows in-frame clones only, minus some. The table records approximately 220,000 clones, approximately 80% of them present only once. The source material was peripheral blood. The receptor source for this set is a woman aged 70 to 79 with acute or convalescent COVID-19. The CDR3 runs from the conserved cysteine through the conserved F or W. The D gene is left open where the match is weak. Rows may omit the clone size; those that give it use once, few, many or a size class.

D gene | clone size | J gene | V gene | CDR3 DNA | CDR3 protein
NA | NA | TRBJ1-2 | TRBV5-8 | TGTGCCAGCAGCTTGGCTGGGCTTAACTATGGCTACACCTTC | CASSLAGLNYGYTF
TRBD1 | NA | TRBJ1-5 | TRBV6-5 | TGTGCCAGCAGCCGGGACAGGGCCTATCAGCCCCAGCATTTT | CASSRDRAYQPQHF
TRBD1 | few | TRBJ2-1 | TRBV5-6 | TGTGCCAGCAGCCAACCGGGACAGGGGGAGAATGAGCAGTTCTTC | CASSQPGQGENEQFF
NA | NA | TRBJ1-1 | TRBV19 | TGTGCCAGTAGTATTCAGGGTTACACTGAAGCTTTCTTT | CASSIQGYTEAFF
TRBD1 | NA | TRBJ1-2 | TRBV6-1 | TGTGCCAGCAGCCCACAGGGACAGTGGGGCTACACCTTC | CASSPQGQWGYTF
TRBD1 | NA | TRBJ1-5 | TRBV7-9 | TGTGCCAGCAGCCCCGCAGGGGGCATAGCCCAGCATTTT | CASSPAGGIAQHF
NA | NA | TRBJ1-1 | TRBV6-1 | TGTGCCAGCAGTGAAGAAGGGGGGGCGGGCGCAGCTTTCTTT | CASSEEGGAGAAFF
NA | NA | TRBJ2-1 | TRBV7-2 | TGTGCCAGCAGCTTAAACAGGGAGAATGAGCAGTTCTTC | CASSLNRENEQFF
NA | NA | TRBJ1-4 | TRBV5-1 | TGCGCCAGCGGCCGGGACAAGGGGTCAACTAATGAAAAACTGTTTTTT | CASGRDKGSTNEKLFF
NA | NA | TRBJ2-1 | TRBV28 | TGTGCCAGCAGTCTATCGACAGGAGGCAATGAGCAGTTCTTC | CASSLSTGGNEQFF
TRBD1 | NA | TRBJ1-5 | TRBV5-1 | TGCGCCAGCAGCCGGACAGGGGCTCAGCCCCAGCATTTT | CASSRTGAQPQHF
NA | few | TRBJ2-5 | TRBV20-1 | TGCAGTGCTAGGAGGGAGACCCAGTACTTC | CSARRETQYF
NA | NA | TRBJ1-2 | TRBV11-2 | TGTGCCAGCAGCTCAGGGGCCTGGCGGAGAGGTGGCTACACCTTC | CASSSGAWRRGGYTF
TRBD1 | NA | TRBJ2-3 | TRBV4-2 | TGTGCCAGCAGCCAAGATGCGACAGGGTCGGGTACGCAGTATTTT | CASSQDATGSGTQYF
TRBD2 | NA | TRBJ2-3 | TRBV7-9 | TGTGCCAGCAGCTTAGTAGCGGGCGGCACAGATACGCAGTATTTT | CASSLVAGGTDTQYF
NA | many | TRBJ1-5 | TRBV5-6 | TGTGCCAGCAGCCTAGCAGGGGAAGGCAATCAGCCCCAGCATTTT | CASSLAGEGNQPQHF
NA | NA | TRBJ1-1 | TRBV6-5 | TGTGCCAGCAGTCGGACAGAGAACACTGAAGCTTTCTTT | CASSRTENTEAFF
NA | NA | TRBJ2-2 | TRBV10-3 | TGTGCCACCCAGCCCGACAGCCTTAACACCGGGGAGCTGTTTTTT | CATQPDSLNTGELFF
TRBD1 | NA | TRBJ1-1 | TRBV18 | TGTGCCAGCTCACCTTGGGACAGCATGAACACTGAAGCTTTCTTT | CASSPWDSMNTEAFF
TRBD1 | NA | TRBJ2-5 | TRBV2 | TGTGCCAGCAGTGAAAGAAGGACAGGGTTAGGGGAGACCCAGTACTTC | CASSERRTGLGETQYF
TRBD1 | NA | TRBJ1-4 | TRBV5-1 | TGCGCCAGCAGCCGGGACAGCATTAATGAAAAACTGTTTTTT | CASSRDSINEKLFF
TRBD1 | NA | TRBJ1-1 | TRBV3-1/TRBV3-2 | TGTGCCAGCAGCCAAGTGGGACAGGGAGACACTGAAGCTTTCTTT | CASSQVGQGDTEAFF
TRBD1 | once | TRBJ1-1 | TRBV11-2 | TGTGCCAGCAGCTTAGCAGGGGGGAACACTGAAGCTTTCTTT | CASSLAGGNTEAFF
NA | few | TRBJ1-6 | TRBV3-1/TRBV3-2 | TGTGCCAGCAGCCTTGGAGGAGCCTATAATTCACCCCTCCACTTT | CASSLGGAYNSPLHF
NA | NA | TRBJ1-1 | TRBV6-1 | TGTGCCAGCAGTGAAGATGAGGGTTATGGCACTGAAGCTTTCTTT | CASSEDEGYGTEAFF
TRBD1 | NA | TRBJ2-5 | TRBV6-5 | TGTGCCAGCAGTCGAGCCGGGACAGGGGAGACCCAGTACTTC | CASSRAGTGETQYF
TRBD1 | few | TRBJ1-1 | TRBV4-1 | TGCGCCAGCAGCCTACAGGGGCAGAACACTGAAGCTTTCTTT | CASSLQGQNTEAFF
NA | NA | TRBJ2-2 | TRBV25-1 | TGTGCCAGCAGTGACGCCCGCAGGCTAACTAACACCGGGGAGCTGTTTTTT | CASSDARRLTNTGELFF
TRBD1 | NA | TRBJ1-3 | TRBV19 | TGTGCCAGTATCCCAGGGGGCTCTGGAAACACCATATATTTT | CASIPGGSGNTIYF
TRBD1 | few | TRBJ1-3 | TRBV28 | TGTGCCAGCAGTTCTCCGGCCCCCGCAGGGGGCTCTGGAAACACCATATATTTT | CASSSPAPAGGSGNTIYF
TRBD2 | NA | TRBJ2-1 | TRBV4-3 | TGCGCCAGCAGCCAGAGCAGGGAGGGATACAATGAGCAGTTCTTC | CASSQSREGYNEQFF
TRBD1 | NA | TRBJ1-1 | TRBV5-1 | TGCGCCAGCAGCTCTCAGGGGGCTACTGAAGCTTTCTTT | CASSSQGATEAFF
NA | few | TRBJ1-1 | TRBV27 | TGTGCCAGCAGTTTATTCGAGGATACTGAAGCTTTCTTT | CASSLFEDTEAFF
NA | NA | TRBJ1-6 | TRBV12-3/TRBV12-4 | TGTGCCAGCAGTTCAAGCGGGTCACCCCTCCACTTT | CASSSSGSPLHF
NA | NA | TRBJ2-6 | TRBV4-3 | TGCGCCAGCAGCCGACAGGCAGTCTCTGGGGCCAACGTCCTGACTTTC | CASSRQAVSGANVLTF
TRBD1 | NA | TRBJ1-3 | TRBV13 | TGTGCCAGCAGCATACAGGGGGCGGGTGGAAACACCATATATTTT | CASSIQGAGGNTIYF
TRBD2 | once | TRBJ2-3 | TRBV10-3 | TGTGCCATCAGAGCGGGGGGGGCTAGAGATACGCAGTATTTT | CAIRAGGARDTQYF
NA | many | TRBJ1-2 | TRBV3-1/TRBV3-2 | TGTGCCAGCAGCCGAGAGGTTGGGGCCGGCTACACCTTC | CASSREVGAGYTF
TRBD1 | NA | TRBJ2-2 | TRBV2 | TGTGCCAGCGTGGGACAGGCAAACACCGGGGAGCTGTTTTTT | CASVGQANTGELFF
NA | NA | TRBJ1-5 | TRBV4-2 | TGTGCCAGCAGCCAAGAGATCGACAGTAGCAATCAGCCCCAGCATTTT | CASSQEIDSSNQPQHF
NA | NA | TRBJ1-5 | TRBV6-6 | TGTGCCAGCAGTCCGAGAGACAGACTCAATCAGCCCCAGCATTTT | CASSPRDRLNQPQHF
NA | NA | TRBJ2-7 | TRBV6-1 | TGTGCCAGCAGTGAACTCAGAGGCTACGAGCAGTACTTC | CASSELRGYEQYF
NA | NA | TRBJ1-2 | TRBV5-1 | TGCGCCAGCAGCCTCACAGCCCAAGGGAGTCGAATGAATGGCTACACCTTC | CASSLTAQGSRMNGYTF
NA | few | TRBJ2-3 | TRBV30 | TGTGCCTGGAAACCTGACAGGAGCACAGATACGCAGTATTTT | CAWKPDRSTDTQYF
NA | few | TRBJ1-6 | TRBV27 | TGTGCCAGCTCCTGGGGCGACCCCTATAATTCACCCCTCCACTTT | CASSWGDPYNSPLHF
TRBD2 | NA | TRBJ2-5 | TRBV30 | TGTGCCTGGGCCCCGGATGTGAGCGGGGCAACGCAGTACTTC | CAWAPDVSGATQYF
TRBD1 | NA | TRBJ1-2 | TRBV5-1 | TGCGCCAGCAGCCCCGAGGGGCTGGGGGACAGGGGAAACTATGGCTACACCTTC | CASSPEGLGDRGNYGYTF